This TCR beta chain appears in the sequencing data of a study of radiation and T cells in renal cell carcinoma. Turning to the study itself: Nephrectomy followed 15 Gy stereotactic body radiation by 4 weeks. Findings and limits, study-wide: Top tumor clonotypes rose in blood 2 weeks post-radiation, then contracted. Without pretreatment biopsies, baseline tumor clonotype presence was undetermined.

As regards this clone: Its target is not known.

Data came from immunoSEQ multiplex PCR; TCRdb stores just in-frame clones and leaves some out. The repertoire includes more than 100,000 clones, more than 75% of them detected once, and approximately 5.8% sits in the top ten. The time point denotes: blood 2 weeks post-SBRT. The treatment is: 15 Gy SBRT to primary tumor, nephrectomy 4 weeks later. The patient's renal cell carcinoma had clear cell pathology. The V end lost 0 bases, the J end lost 5 bases, and 13 bases lay between the germline ends. The CDR3 is 15 amino acids. Germline V gene sequence: CDR1 LGHNA, CDR2 YSLEER. The receptor's source is a woman aged 70-85 years with renal cell carcinoma. The chain carries TRBV4-3 and TRBJ1-1; no clear D gene. The source material was blood, sampled from a patient whose treatment included radiotherapy and nephrectomy. The CDR3 DNA is TGCGCCAGCAGCCAAGATCTACGGTTCAGTACTGAAGCTTTCTTT. Its protein product is CASSQDLRFSTEAFF.